This T cell receptor beta chain came from a study of Graves' ophthalmopathy and Graves' hyperthyroidism. This clonotype was observed a few times. Its matching antigen is unknown. General study findings and limits: Using 13 signatures, a model distinguished ophthalmopathy from stable hyperthyroidism, reaching around 87% sensitivity and 70% to 83% specificity.

The study amplified TCR beta CDR3 regions using RNA transcripts. After a first-round RT-PCR with HTBI primers, a second-round multiplex PCR was run. MiXCR was run by TCRdb on the multiplex PCR reads, yielding one entry per CDR3 protein. The sample records 400,000 or so distinct CDR3 sequences, 15% to 17% being singletons. Excluded were patients with other autoimmune diseases, uncontrolled infections, pregnancy or lactation. This CDR3 is built from 14 residues. Trimming pared 3 bases from V and 4 bases from J, leaving 9 bases between. The sequence was obtained from a woman aged 18-29 years with stable Graves' hyperthyroidism. The sample taken for sequencing was peripheral blood. The gene calls are TRBV12-3 or TRBV12-4 and TRBJ2-2, with unresolved D. CDR3 DNA sequence: TGTGCCAGCAGTTTTCAGGAGTTCACCGGGGAGCTGTTTTTT. Translation gives CASSFQEFTGELFF.